The clone carrying this T cell receptor beta chain has a count of ten or more. Its specificity is unknown. The sample belongs to a study of blood T cells in healthy people across ages. Together with a sample-barcoded 5' primer, a J-beta primer mix was included in a second PCR lasting about 7 to 12 cycles. Through a template-switch adaptor with 12 random nucleotides, each cDNA molecule received a tag. TCRdb reanalysed the 5' RACE reads using MiXCR and keeps one entry per CDR3 protein. The table includes about 670,000 distinct CDR3 sequences, around 52% detected once. The study, taken as a whole, reports: Samples with more naive T cells showed higher observed beta diversity. Per-million-T-cell TCR beta diversity fell roughly linearly with age.

This clonotype was obtained from a woman at least 80 years old in good health. The sample taken for sequencing was blood.

The DNA of the CDR3 is TGCGCCAGCAGCCAAGGGACAGGGGGTTTATACGAGCAGTACTTC. Residues: CASSQGTGGLYEQYF. The chain employs TRBV4-1 and TRBJ2-7, with 10 bases identical to TRBD1. Unmatched junction bases numbered 4, after V lost 1 base and J lost 4 bases. Germline V gene lookup returns CDR1 MGHRA and CDR2 YSYEKL. The CDR3 contains 15 residues.